Below are 32 T cell receptor beta chains sequenced from a single sample in a study of OX40 agonist ivuxolimab in advanced cancers. Clones were sequenced by immunoSEQ multiplex PCR, and TCRdb holds only the in-frame ones, with some missing. The sample yields 30,000 to 45,000 clones, approximately 79% seen once. The input for sequencing was CD4+ or CD8+ T cells sorted from blood, taken in a trial of the OX40 agonist ivuxolimab. The receptors here all came from an adult with an advanced solid tumor such as melanoma, head and neck, liver or kidney cancer.

The chain joins TRBV30 to TRBJ2-5, with D perhaps TRBD2 (6 bases). Germline CDR1 and CDR2: GTSNPN and SVGIG (reference sequence). V shed 1 base and J shed 2 bases, with 11 bases lying between them. The CDR3 has 14 amino acids. The CDR3 DNA follows: TGTGCCTGGAGTGCTGGCGGGGCACAAGAGACCCAGTACTTC. Amino acids: CAWSAGGAQETQYF.

The chain carries TRBV7-2 and TRBJ2-2; TRBD2 agrees at 8 bases. Unmatched junction bases numbered 3, after V lost 5 bases and J lost 4 bases. The CDR3 extends over 14 amino acids. CDR1 is SGHTA, CDR2 FQGNSA, per germline. Here the CDR3 DNA reads TGTGCCAGCAGCGCCGGACTAGCCACCGGGGAGCTGTTTTTT. It yields the protein CASSAGLATGELFF.

The V and J genes are TRBV5-1 and TRBJ1-5, with unresolved D. The CDR3 is 14 residues long. Germline V gene sequence: CDR1 SGHRS, CDR2 YFSETQ. V was pared by 1 base and J by 4 bases, with 9 bases between. CDR3 amino acids: CASSLNWENQPQHF. The DNA for the CDR3 is TGCGCCAGCAGCTTGAATTGGGAGAATCAGCCCCAGCATTTT.

J is TRBJ1-4 and V is TRBV9; perhaps TRBD1 as D (6 bases). The CDR3 totals 15 residues. In germline, CDR1 is SGDLS, CDR2 YYNGEE. V was shortened by 4 bases and J by 7 bases, with 17 bases between the two germline ends. CDR3 DNA: TGTGCCAGCAGCACCTCCTCAGGGGTCGGTGAAAAACTGTTTTTT. As protein: CASSTSSGVGEKLFF.

The chain combines TRBV5-1 with TRBJ2-6; 9 nucleotides align to TRBD1. The CDR3 sequence is 18 residues long. The germline CDR1 and CDR2 sequences are SGHRS and YFSETQ. J was trimmed by 3 bases and V by 4 bases; bases with no gene match: 11. The CDR3 DNA sequence: TGCGCCAGCAGCAGGACCGGGACAGGGCTCTATGGGGCCAACGTCCTGACTTTC. It codes for CASSRTGTGLYGANVLTF.

This clone was found once. The rearrangement links TRBV6-5 to TRBJ2-5; 11 nucleotides line up with TRBD2. Germline CDR1 and CDR2: MNHEY and SVGAGI. The ends lost 2 bases at V and 7 bases at J; junction bases unmatched: 6. This CDR3 has 15 residues. The chain's CDR3 is CASSYLAGGDGTQYF. DNA for the CDR3: TGTGCCAGCAGTTACCTAGCGGGAGGAGATGGGACCCAGTACTTC.

The chain's CDR3 is CASSLGDYTEAFF. CDR3 DNA sequence: TGCGCCAGCAGCTTGGGGGACTACACTGAAGCTTTCTTT. The V call is TRBV5-1, the J call TRBJ1-1, with D perhaps TRBD1 (5 bases). This CDR3 spans 13 amino acids. The germline V and J ends were trimmed by 0 bases and 3 bases, with 6 bases remaining between them. Looked up from germline, CDR1 is SGHRS and CDR2 is YFSETQ.

The rearrangement uses TRBV7-2 and TRBJ2-3; TRBD2 matches at 8 bases. Trimming cost V 0 bases and J 4 bases; bases outside gene matches: 6. Germline loops: CDR1 SGHTA, CDR2 FQGNSA. The CDR3 is made up of 16 amino acids. CDR3 DNA sequence: TGTGCCAGCAGCTTAGCGCCCGCGGGGGGCGCAGATACGCAGTATTTT. This gives the protein CASSLAPAGGADTQYF.

V gene TRBV27 combines with J gene TRBJ1-5, with 9 bases identical to TRBD1. The CDR3 runs 15 residues. V was clipped by 5 bases and J by 6 bases; unmatched bases: 8. CDR1 MNHEY and CDR2 SMNVEV come from the germline V gene (reference sequence). Here the CDR3 DNA reads TGTGCCAGCAGTCCCGGACAGGGGTTGATTCAGCCCCAGCATTTT. It translates to CASSPGQGLIQPQHF.

The rearrangement links TRBV19 to TRBJ1-3; D may be TRBD1 (5 bases). The ends were cut back, 4 bases at V and 0 bases at J, with 10 bases in the middle. Germline V gives CDR1 LNHDA, CDR2 SQIVND (reference sequence). The CDR3 is made up of 15 amino acids. The CDR3 DNA reads TGTGCCAGTAGTAAACAGGCAGACTCTGGAAACACCATATATTTT. Protein product: CASSKQADSGNTIYF.

This chain connects TRBV6-5 to TRBJ2-7, with D uncertain. Trimming took 7 bases from V and 1 from J, leaving 14 bases between them. The CDR3 sequence is 14 residues long. In germline, CDR1 is MNHEY, CDR2 SVGAGI. The CDR3 loop reads CASNPDLPSYEQYF. The CDR3 coding sequence is TGTGCCAGCAACCCGGACCTTCCTTCCTACGAGCAGTACTTC.

Written as DNA, the CDR3 is TGTGCCAGCAGCGTAGAGGACAGCAATGAGCAGTTCTTC. Translated, it gives CASSVEDSNEQFF. This chain uses TRBV9 with TRBJ2-1; TRBD1 might be the D (6 bases). In germline, CDR1 is SGDLS, CDR2 YYNGEE. The length of the CDR3 is 13 residues. V was cut by 0 bases and J by 6 bases, with 7 bases left in between.

This sequence joins TRBV30 and TRBJ2-5; D not resolved. The V gene's germline CDR1 is GTSNPN and CDR2 SVGIG (reference sequence). V lost 1 base and J 0 bases, leaving 3 bases between the germline ends. The CDR3 sequence is 12 residues long. CDR3 protein: CAWSENQETQYF. In DNA form, the CDR3 reads TGTGCCTGGAGTGAGAACCAAGAGACCCAGTACTTC. The whole variable domain, remainder taken from reference TRBV30 and TRBJ2-5, is SQTIHQWPATLVQPVGSPLSLECTVEGTSNPNLYWYRQAAGRGLQLLFYSVGIGQISSEVPQNLSASRPQDRQFILSSKKLLLSDSGFYLCAWSENQETQYFGPGTRLLVL.

The V and J genes are TRBV25-1 and TRBJ2-6; perhaps D is TRBD1 or TRBD2 (5 bases each). Germline V gene data show CDR1 as MGHDK and CDR2 as SYGVNS. This CDR3 spans 15 amino acids. Trimming took off 2 bases at V and 1 base at J, with 6 bases between the two ends. The CDR3 region is CASSEGGSGANVLTF. The CDR3 bases are TGTGCCAGCAGTGAAGGGGGATCTGGGGCCAACGTCCTGACTTTC.

The chain combines TRBV9 with TRBJ2-3; 12 bases match TRBD2. CDR3 length: 18 amino acids. V trimming: 0 bases; J trimming: 1 base; junction bases outside the gene matches: 6. Per germline, CDR1 SGDLS and CDR2 YYNGEE. Here the CDR3 reads CASSVGLAGAWGTDTQYF. In DNA, the CDR3 is TGTGCCAGCAGCGTAGGACTAGCGGGGGCTTGGGGCACAGATACGCAGTATTTT. The variable domain in full, with the rest retrieved from reference TRBV9 and TRBJ2-3, is DSGVTQTPKHLITATGQRVTLRCSPRSGDLSVYWYQQSLDQGLQFLIQYYNGEERAKGNILERFSAQQFPDLHSELNLSSLELGDSALYFCASSVGLAGAWGTDTQYFGPGTRLTVL.

The chain carries TRBV7-2 and TRBJ1-6; D is unresolved. The CDR3 is 13 residues long. With 4 bases removed from V and 7 bases from J, the gap between germline ends came to 8 bases. Looked up from germline, CDR1 is SGHTA and CDR2 is FQGNSA. For the CDR3, the DNA is TGTGCCAGCAGCTCTAACAGAAATTCACCCCTCCACTTT. Translation: CASSSNRNSPLHF.

The chain carries TRBV9 and TRBJ2-3; D is perhaps TRBD2 (7 bases). With 4 bases removed from V and 2 bases from J, the gap between germline ends came to 17 bases. There are 16 residues in the CDR3. Per the germline V gene, CDR1 is SGDLS and CDR2 is YYNGEE. The CDR3 DNA sequence: TGTGCCAGCAGCACGATTGCGGGGGCGAACACAGATACGCAGTATTTT. This gives the protein CASSTIAGANTDTQYF. Using reference TRBV9 and TRBJ2-3 for the parts outside the CDR3, the full variable domain is DSGVTQTPKHLITATGQRVTLRCSPRSGDLSVYWYQQSLDQGLQFLIQYYNGEERAKGNILERFSAQQFPDLHSELNLSSLELGDSALYFCASSTIAGANTDTQYFGPGTRLTVL.

The chain is built from TRBV2 and TRBJ2-1; 7 positions match TRBD2. The germline V gene encodes CDR1 SNHLY and CDR2 FYNNEI. V dropped 8 bases and J dropped 3; count of bases not matched to a gene: 4. The CDR3 runs 13 residues. CDR3 coding DNA: TGTGCCAGCGGGGACTACCTCTACAATGAGCAGTTCTTC. Its translation: CASGDYLYNEQFF.

This chain uses TRBV11-2 with TRBJ2-3; no clear D. The germline V and J ends were trimmed by 0 bases and 8 bases, with 12 bases remaining between them. There are 14 residues in the CDR3. Germline CDR1 and CDR2: SGHAT and FQNNGV. This CDR3 reads CASSLDRRRRTQYF. The CDR3 region has the DNA TGTGCCAGCAGCTTAGATCGGCGTCGGCGTACGCAGTATTTT.

This chain connects TRBV29-1 to TRBJ2-7; TRBD2 aligns across 9 bases. V was clipped by 0 bases and J by 2 bases; unmatched bases: 8. The CDR3 runs to 16 residues. Germline V CDR1 and CDR2: SQVTM, ANQGSEA. CDR3: CSVEEDRGGGAYEQYF. CDR3 nucleotides: TGCAGCGTTGAAGAGGATCGGGGCGGGGGGGCCTACGAGCAGTACTTC.

The chain joins TRBV29-1 to TRBJ2-3, with D perhaps matching TRBD1 (5 bases). Trimming removed 6 bases at V and 7 bases at J, with 14 bases between. The CDR3 is made up of 12 amino acids. Per the germline V gene, CDR1 is SQVTM and CDR2 is ANQGSEA. CDR3 coding DNA: TGCAGCGTCGCAACCGACAGTAATACGCAGTATTTT. Residues: CSVATDSNTQYF.

V is TRBV10-3 and J is TRBJ1-2, with D uncertain. V was cut by 4 bases and J by 7 bases, with 10 bases left in between. The length of the CDR3 is 12 residues. CDR1 ENHRY and CDR2 SYGVKD come from the germline V gene. This CDR3 reads CAISGMTSGYTF. DNA of the CDR3: TGTGCCATCAGTGGCATGACCAGTGGCTACACCTTC.

This chain uses TRBV5-1 with TRBJ2-5; D possibly corresponds to TRBD2 (5 bases). V lost 0 bases to trimming and J lost 7 bases, with 10 bases between them. This CDR3 comprises 13 residues. Looked up from germline, CDR1 is SGHRS and CDR2 is YFSETQ. CDR3 sequence: CASSLVEAVTQYF. CDR3 nucleotides: TGCGCCAGCAGCTTGGTGGAGGCGGTGACCCAGTACTTC.

The V gene is TRBV7-2, the J gene TRBJ2-5, with 7 bases that match TRBD1. The V gene end was trimmed by 5 bases and the J gene end by 9 bases; junction bases not matched to a gene: 15. This CDR3 is built from 15 residues. From germline, CDR1 is SGHTA and CDR2 FQGNSA. Written as DNA, the CDR3 is TGTGCCAGCAGCCGATCGGGACAGTCCCTCGGGGCCCAGTACTTC. Translated, it gives CASSRSGQSLGAQYF.

This clone has a single count. The J gene is TRBJ1-2, the V gene TRBV4-1; D gene uncertain. Trimming took 1 base from V and 3 from J, leaving 6 bases between them. In germline, CDR1 is MGHRA, CDR2 YSYEKL. The CDR3 spans 13 residues. The CDR3 loop reads CASSQVQDYGYTF. The CDR3 region has the DNA TGCGCCAGCAGCCAAGTGCAGGACTATGGCTACACCTTC.

The rearrangement uses TRBV6-6 and TRBJ1-6; 7 bases line up with TRBD1. Germline V CDR1 and CDR2: MNHNY, SVGAGI (reference sequence). The CDR3 has 14 amino acids. V trimming: 2 bases; J trimming: 8 bases; junction bases outside the gene matches: 3. CDR3 residues: CASSYRQGDSPLHF. DNA for the CDR3: TGTGCCAGCAGTTACCGGCAGGGGGATTCACCCCTCCACTTT.

This clone occurred a few times. The chain is built from TRBV29-1 and TRBJ2-1; TRBD2 is a possible D gene (7 bases). Looked up from germline, CDR1 is SQVTM and CDR2 is ANQGSEA. This CDR3 contains 15 residues. The V and J ends lost 3 bases and 0 bases respectively, with 12 bases between them. CDR3 DNA sequence: TGCAGCGTTGAGGGGGGGGGCAGCTCCTACAATGAGCAGTTCTTC. This encodes CSVEGGGSSYNEQFF.

The chain joins TRBV21-1 to TRBJ1-2; whether TRBD1, the table's D call, matches the DNA was not checked. TRBV21-1 is deemed a pseudogene. The length of the CDR3 is 11 residues. The CDR3 DNA reads TGTGCCAGCAGCATCCAGGGTGGCTACACCTTC. It yields the protein CASSIQGGYTF.

CDR3 protein: CASRRVLLMNTEAFF. For the CDR3, the DNA is TGTGCCAGCAGACGGGTCCTACTAATGAACACTGAAGCTTTCTTT. This chain uses TRBV7-2 with TRBJ1-1; D call uncertain. V lost 6 bases and J 0 bases, leaving 14 bases between the germline ends. Germline loops: CDR1 SGHTA, CDR2 FQGNSA. CDR3 length: 15 amino acids.

This chain uses TRBV18 with TRBJ2-1; no firm D call. Germline V gives CDR1 KGHSH, CDR2 LQKENI. Trimming cost V 6 bases and J 9 bases, with 15 bases left between them. This CDR3 comprises 13 residues. CDR3 sequence (DNA): TGTGCCAGCTCCCCCGACATTGGTGGTGAGCAGTTCTTC. Its protein product is CASSPDIGGEQFF. The full variable domain, its missing parts supplied by reference TRBV18 and TRBJ2-1, is NAGVMQNPRHLVRRRGQEARLRCSPMKGHSHVYWYRQLPEEGLKFMVYLQKENIIDESGMPKERFSAEFPKEGPSILRIQQVVRGDSAAYFCASSPDIGGEQFFGPGTRLTVL.

The rearrangement joins TRBV7-2 to TRBJ1-1; D not certain. CDR1 and CDR2 from the germline V gene are SGHTA and FQGNSA. V was clipped by 3 bases and J by 1 base, with 9 bases between them. CDR3 size: 14 residues. This chain's CDR3 is CASSFSRANTEAFF. CDR3 sequence (DNA): TGTGCCAGCAGCTTTTCTAGGGCGAACACTGAAGCTTTCTTT.

The chain uses TRBV7-9 and TRBJ2-5; no clear D gene. Trimming took off 1 base at V and 0 bases at J, with 12 bases between the two ends. CDR1 and CDR2 from the germline V gene are SEHNR and FQNEAQ (reference sequence). The CDR3 loop spans 16 amino acids. Here the CDR3 DNA reads TGTGCCAGCAGCTTAGGACAAAGTCTCTACCAAGAGACCCAGTACTTC. Translation: CASSLGQSLYQETQYF.